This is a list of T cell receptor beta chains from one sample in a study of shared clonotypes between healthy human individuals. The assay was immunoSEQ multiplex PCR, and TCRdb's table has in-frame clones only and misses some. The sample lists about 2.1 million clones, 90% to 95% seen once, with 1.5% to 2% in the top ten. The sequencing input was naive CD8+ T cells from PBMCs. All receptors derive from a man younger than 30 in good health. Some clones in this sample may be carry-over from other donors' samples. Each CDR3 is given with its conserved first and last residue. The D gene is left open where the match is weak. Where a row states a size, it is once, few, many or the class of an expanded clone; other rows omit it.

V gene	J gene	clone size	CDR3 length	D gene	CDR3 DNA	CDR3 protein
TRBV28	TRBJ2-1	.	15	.	TGTGCCAGCAGAGGGGTCGGGGAGGCCGACAATGAGCAGTTCTTC	CASRGVGEADNEQFF
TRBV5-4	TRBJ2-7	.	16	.	TGTGCCAGCAGCTACAACGAAATGGTCCGGACCTACGAGCAGTACTTC	CASSYNEMVRTYEQYF
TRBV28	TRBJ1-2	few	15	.	TGTGCCAGCAGTTTAGTGGGGGCCCGCGGGGATGGCTACACCTTC	CASSLVGARGDGYTF
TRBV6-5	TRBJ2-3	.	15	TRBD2	TGTGCCAGCAGCCCCCGAGCGGGAGTACCAGATACGCAGTATTTT	CASSPRAGVPDTQYF
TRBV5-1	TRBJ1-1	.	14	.	TGCGCCAGCAGCTTGAGACCTATGAACACTGAAGCTTTCTTT	CASSLRPMNTEAFF
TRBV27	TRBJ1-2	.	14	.	TGTGCCAGCACATTTCTGGGGAGCGGGTATGGCTACACCTTC	CASTFLGSGYGYTF
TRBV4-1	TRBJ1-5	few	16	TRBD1	TGCGCCAGCAGCCAAGAACCCAGGGGGTGGAATCAGCCCCAGCATTTT	CASSQEPRGWNQPQHF
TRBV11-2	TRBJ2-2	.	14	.	TGTGCCAGCAGCTTCAACTTGAACACCGGGGAGCTGTTTTTT	CASSFNLNTGELFF
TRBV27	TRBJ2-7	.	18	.	TGTGCCAGCAGTTTAGAGCCACCCGGGCGGCCCACCTCCTACGAGCAGTACTTC	CASSLEPPGRPTSYEQYF
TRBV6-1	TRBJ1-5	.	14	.	TGTGCCAGCATTTACAGGGTTAGCAATCAGCCCCAGCATTTT	CASIYRVSNQPQHF
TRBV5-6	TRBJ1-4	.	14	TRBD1	TGTGCCAGCAGCTTGGGGACAGGGCAGCAAAAACTGTTTTTT	CASSLGTGQQKLFF
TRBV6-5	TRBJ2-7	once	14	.	TGTGCCAGCAGTTACGGGGCGGAGTCCTACGAGCAGTACTTC	CASSYGAESYEQYF
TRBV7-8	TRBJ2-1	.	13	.	TGTGCCAGCAGCTTAGACTCCGTTGATGAGCAGTTCTTC	CASSLDSVDEQFF
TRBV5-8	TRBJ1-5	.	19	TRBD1	TGTGCCAGCAACTTCCGGACAGGGCCCGGTCGAGTATCTGATCAGCCCCAGCATTTT	CASNFRTGPGRVSDQPQHF
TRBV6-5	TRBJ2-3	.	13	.	TGTGCCAGCAGTTACCTATCTACAGATACGCAGTATTTT	CASSYLSTDTQYF
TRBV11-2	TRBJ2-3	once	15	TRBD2	TGTGCCAGCAGCGCCTCACTAGCGGTCACAGATACGCAGTATTTT	CASSASLAVTDTQYF
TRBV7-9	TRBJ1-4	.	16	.	TGTGCCAGCAGCTCCCGACAGATCGCCACTAATGAAAAACTGTTTTTT	CASSSRQIATNEKLFF
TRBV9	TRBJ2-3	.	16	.	TGTGCCAGCAGCGTACTCGAGGTTGCTGGCACAGATACGCAGTATTTT	CASSVLEVAGTDTQYF
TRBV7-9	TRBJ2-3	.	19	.	TGTGCCAGCAGCCCCCCCCGGACTACACCCGACACCTACACAGATACGCAGTATTTT	CASSPPRTTPDTYTDTQYF
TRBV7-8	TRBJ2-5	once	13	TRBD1	TGTGCCAGCGGGACAGGGTACCAAGAGACCCAGTACTTC	CASGTGYQETQYF
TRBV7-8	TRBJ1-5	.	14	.	TGTGCCAGCAGCTCTCTATCAGCCAATCAGCCCCAGCATTTT	CASSSLSANQPQHF
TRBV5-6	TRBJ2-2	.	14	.	TGTGCCAGCAGCTTTGGAGGGTATGGCGGGGAGCTGTTTTTT	CASSFGGYGGELFF
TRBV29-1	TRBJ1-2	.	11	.	TGCAGCGTTGGGGATAACTATGGCTACACCTTC	CSVGDNYGYTF
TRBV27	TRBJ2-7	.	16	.	TGTGCCAGCAGTTTAATAAGGACGCTGAGCTCCTACGAGCAGTACTTC	CASSLIRTLSSYEQYF
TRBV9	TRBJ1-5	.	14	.	TGTGCCAGCAACTCTCAGGGAGGTGATCAGCCCCAGCATTTT	CASNSQGGDQPQHF
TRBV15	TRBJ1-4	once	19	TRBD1	TGTGCCACCAGCAGAGTAGAGCGAGACAGGGGGCGGGTATGGGAAAAACTGTTTTTT	CATSRVERDRGRVWEKLFF
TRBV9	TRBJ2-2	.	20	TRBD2	TGTGCCAGCAGCACTAAGACTAGCGGGAACTCGGTAGCGAACACCGGGGAGCTGTTTTTT	CASSTKTSGNSVANTGELFF
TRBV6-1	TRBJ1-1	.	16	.	TGTGCCAGCAGTGAACTACCTCCAGAAATGAACACTGAAGCTTTCTTT	CASSELPPEMNTEAFF
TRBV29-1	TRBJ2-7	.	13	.	TGCAGCGTTGAACCGGGGAATTCCTACGAGCAGTACTTC	CSVEPGNSYEQYF
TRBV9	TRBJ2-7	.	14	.	TGTGCCAGCAGCGTTGGTCCCAGCTCCTACGAGCAGTACTTC	CASSVGPSSYEQYF
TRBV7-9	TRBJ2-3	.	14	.	TGTGCCACCGACGGGATAGTCAGGGGAGATACGCAGTATTTT	CATDGIVRGDTQYF
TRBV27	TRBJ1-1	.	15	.	TGTGCCAGCTTCCGGGACCCCTCGCCGAACACTGAAGCTTTCTTT	CASFRDPSPNTEAFF
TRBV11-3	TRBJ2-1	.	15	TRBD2	TGTGCCAGCAGCAAACGGGAGGGGTCCTACAATGAGCAGTTCTTC	CASSKREGSYNEQFF
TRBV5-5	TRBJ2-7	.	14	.	TGTGCCAGCAGCTTACGGGTCAAGGACTACGAGCAGTACTTC	CASSLRVKDYEQYF
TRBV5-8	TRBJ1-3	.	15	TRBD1	TGTGCCAGCAGCCGAACAGGGGTGGGTGGAAACACCATATATTTT	CASSRTGVGGNTIYF
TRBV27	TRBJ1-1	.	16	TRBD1	TGTGCCAGCAGTCAACCTCGACAGGGAATGAACACTGAAGCTTTCTTT	CASSQPRQGMNTEAFF
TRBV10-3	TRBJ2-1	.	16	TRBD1	TGTGCCATCAGTGAGTCTCCCAGGGGGCGCGTCAATGAGCAGTTCTTC	CAISESPRGRVNEQFF
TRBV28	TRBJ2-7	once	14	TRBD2	TGTGCCAGCAGTAGACTAGCGTTTACCTACGAGCAGTACTTC	CASSRLAFTYEQYF
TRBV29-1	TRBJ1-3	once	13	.	TGCAGCGTTAACCCAGGGGATGGAAACACCATATATTTT	CSVNPGDGNTIYF
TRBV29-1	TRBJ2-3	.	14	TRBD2	TGCAGCCCACGACTAGCGGAGGGAACTCATACGCAGTATTTT	CSPRLAEGTHTQYF
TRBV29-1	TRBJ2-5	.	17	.	TGCAGCGTTATCCGGGACCACTTTGGCCAGTACCAAGAGACCCAGTACTTC	CSVIRDHFGQYQETQYF
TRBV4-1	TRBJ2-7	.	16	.	TGCGCCAGCAGCCAAGTTAACGGCCCCGGTGCCTACGAGCAGTACTTC	CASSQVNGPGAYEQYF
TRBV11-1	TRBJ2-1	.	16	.	TGTGCCAGCAGCTTATCCCCGCGGGACTTGTACAATGAGCAGTTCTTC	CASSLSPRDLYNEQFF
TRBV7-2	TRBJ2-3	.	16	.	TGTGCCAGCAGCCCCGCCCGGGCCATAATAACAGATACGCAGTATTTT	CASSPARAIITDTQYF
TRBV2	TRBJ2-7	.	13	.	TGTGCCAGCAGTGATAGGCAATTTGGGGAGCAGTACTTC	CASSDRQFGEQYF
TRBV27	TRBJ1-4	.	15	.	TGTGCCAGCAGTCCGCCCCGGGGTTCTAATGAAAAACTGTTTTTT	CASSPPRGSNEKLFF
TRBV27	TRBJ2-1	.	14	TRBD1	TGTGCCAGCAGGGGGACAGGGCGAGGCAATGAGCAGTTCTTC	CASRGTGRGNEQFF
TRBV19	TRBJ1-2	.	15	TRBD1	TGTGCCAGTAGTTATCTCTTGGGACAGGGCAATGGCTACACCTTC	CASSYLLGQGNGYTF
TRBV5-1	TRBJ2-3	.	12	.	TGCGCCAGCAGCTGGAAGGGGGATACGCAGTATTTT	CASSWKGDTQYF
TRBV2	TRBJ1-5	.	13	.	TGTGCCATCGGGGAGGGAGCGGATCAGCCCCAGCATTTT	CAIGEGADQPQHF
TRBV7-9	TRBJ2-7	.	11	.	TGTGCCAGCAGCTTACAGGAGGAGCAGTACTTC	CASSLQEEQYF
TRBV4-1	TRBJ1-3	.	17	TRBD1	TGCGCCAGCAGCCAAGATAACTGGACAGGGGGGAGAAACACCATATATTTT	CASSQDNWTGGRNTIYF
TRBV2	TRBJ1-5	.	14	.	TGTGCCAGCATGGGGGGTATGAGCAATCAGCCCCAGCATTTT	CASMGGMSNQPQHF
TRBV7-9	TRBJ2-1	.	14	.	TGTGCCAGCAGCTTAGGGCGGGGAGCCGATGAGCAGTTCTTC	CASSLGRGADEQFF
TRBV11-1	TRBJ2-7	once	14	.	TGTGCCAGCAGCTTAGAAGACGTCCGCGACGAGCAGTACTTC	CASSLEDVRDEQYF
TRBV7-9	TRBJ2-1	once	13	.	TGTGCCAGCAAGCAGGGGCAGATTGATGAGCAGTTCTTC	CASKQGQIDEQFF
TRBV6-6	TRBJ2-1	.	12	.	TGTGCCAGCAGTTACTCGCGGGACGAGCAGTTCTTC	CASSYSRDEQFF